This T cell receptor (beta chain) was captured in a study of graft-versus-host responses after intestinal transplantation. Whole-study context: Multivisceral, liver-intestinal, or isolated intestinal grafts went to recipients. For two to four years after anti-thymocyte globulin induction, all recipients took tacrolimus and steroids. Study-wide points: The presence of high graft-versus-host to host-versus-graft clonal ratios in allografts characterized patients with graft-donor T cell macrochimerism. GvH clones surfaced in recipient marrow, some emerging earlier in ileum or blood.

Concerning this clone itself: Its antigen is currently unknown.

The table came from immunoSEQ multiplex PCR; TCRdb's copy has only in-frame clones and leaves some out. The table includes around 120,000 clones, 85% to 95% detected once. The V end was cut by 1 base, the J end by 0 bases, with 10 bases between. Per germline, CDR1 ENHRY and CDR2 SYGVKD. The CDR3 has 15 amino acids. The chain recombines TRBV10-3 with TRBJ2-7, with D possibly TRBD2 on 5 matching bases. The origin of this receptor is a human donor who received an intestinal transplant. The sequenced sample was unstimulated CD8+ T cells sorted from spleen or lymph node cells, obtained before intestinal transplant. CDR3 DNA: TGTGCCATCAGTGAGTTAAGCGGAGACTCCTACGAGCAGTACTTC. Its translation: CAISELSGDSYEQYF.